A single sample gave rise to the 26 T cell receptor beta chains below, sequenced in a study of Graves' ophthalmopathy and Graves' hyperthyroidism. For repertoire sequencing, the TCR beta CDR3 regions were amplified from RNA transcripts. The workflow started with a first-round RT-PCR run with HTBI primers and then moved on to a second-round multiplex PCR. Via MiXCR, TCRdb re-called the multiplex PCR reads, giving one row per CDR3 protein. The sample contains over 500,000 distinct CDR3 sequences, about a fifth of which appear only once. Sequenced input: peripheral blood. The receptor set was obtained from a woman aged 18-30 years with stable Graves' hyperthyroidism. Some clones in this sample may be carry-over from other donors' samples.

This clonotype came up many times. The rearrangement uses TRBV11-2 and TRBJ1-1; no clear D gene. Trimming took off 0 bases at V and 1 base at J, with 9 bases between the two ends. This CDR3 spans 15 amino acids. Germline V gives CDR1 SGHAT, CDR2 FQNNGV. The CDR3 coding sequence is TGTGCCAGCAGCTTAGAGGGCAGGTGGAACACTGAAGCTTTCTTT. Encoded protein: CASSLEGRWNTEAFF.

This clonotype was found many times. The rearrangement joins TRBV28 to TRBJ2-7; 12 nucleotides agree with TRBD1. This CDR3 region has 14 residues. J gave up 5 bases and V 6 bases, and 5 bases lay outside the gene matches. Per germline, CDR1 MDHEN and CDR2 SYDVKM. The CDR3 DNA reads TGTGCCAGCAGGTCCGGGACAGGGGGCCACGAGCAGTACTTC. It translates to CASRSGTGGHEQYF.

In the case of this clonotype: Given a much more abundant clone one base away, this may be a read error. V gene TRBV20-1 combines with J gene TRBJ2-7; D is undetermined. This CDR3 is built from 12 residues. CDR1 and CDR2 (germline): DFQATT, SNEGSKA (reference sequence). The CDR3 DNA follows: TGCAGTGCTCCCCCGCTCCGTGCCGAGCAGTGCTTC. As protein: CSAPPLRAEQCF.

This clonotype was picked up many times. The V gene is TRBV6-1, the J gene TRBJ1-3; D is uncertain. Deletions cut 3 bases from V and 2 bases from J, with 5 bases between. Germline V gene lookup returns CDR1 MNHNS and CDR2 SASEGT. CDR3 size: 13 residues. The DNA of the CDR3 is TGTGCCAGCAGTGAGGGGACTGGAAACACCATATATTTT. It yields the protein CASSEGTGNTIYF.

The chain joins TRBV30 to TRBJ2-5; D is undetermined. Germline V gives CDR1 GTSNPN, CDR2 SVGIG (reference sequence). The CDR3 contains 13 residues. Trimming shortened V by 1 base and J by 5 bases, and 11 bases separated the two germline ends. The CDR3 sequence: CAWSGGPRETQYF. For the CDR3, the DNA is TGTGCCTGGAGTGGTGGGCCCAGGGAGACCCAGTACTTC.

This clonotype was recorded at least ten times. The chain combines TRBV30 with TRBJ1-1, with 9 positions matching TRBD1. The CDR3 consists of 12 residues. Germline loops: CDR1 GTSNPN, CDR2 SVGIG (reference sequence). The V segment lost 4 bases and the J segment 5 bases; nucleotides outside the gene matches: 2. The CDR3 sequence: CAWNDRGTEAFF. The CDR3 DNA is TGTGCCTGGAATGACAGGGGGACTGAAGCTTTCTTT. Drawing the rest from reference TRBV30 and TRBJ1-1, the complete variable domain is SQTIHQWPATLVQPVGSPLSLECTVEGTSNPNLYWYRQAAGRGLQLLFYSVGIGQISSEVPQNLSASRPQDRQFILSSKKLLLSDSGFYLCAWNDRGTEAFFGQGTRLTVV.

This clonotype was seen more than once but under ten times. As DNA, the CDR3 is TGTGCCACCAGTTCCGTAGGTGGGAGCAATCAGCCCCAGCATTTT. Amino acid sequence: CATSSVGGSNQPQHF. The chain couples TRBV15 to TRBJ1-5, with no clear D. Trimming stripped 6 bases from V and 1 base from J, with 13 bases between. This CDR3 contains 15 residues. Germline CDR1 reads LNHNV; CDR2 reads YYDKDF (reference sequence).

This clonotype occurred a few times. The chain couples TRBV28 to TRBJ1-1, with TRBD1 matching 8 bases. Trimming at V came to 4 bases and at J to 0 bases, leaving 7 bases not matched to a gene. This CDR3 contains 16 residues. The germline V gene has CDR1 MDHEN and CDR2 SYDVKM. The CDR3 sequence is CASSSYRQGLNTEAFF. CDR3 in DNA: TGTGCCAGCAGTTCCTATCGACAGGGGCTGAACACTGAAGCTTTCTTT. The variable domain in full, completed from reference TRBV28 and TRBJ1-1, reads DVKVTQSSRYLVKRTGEKVFLECVQDMDHENMFWYRQDPGLGLRLIYFSYDVKMKEKGDIPEGYSVSREKKERFSLILESASTNQTSMYLCASSSYRQGLNTEAFFGQGTRLTVV.

There are many counts of this clonotype. The rearrangement joins TRBV27 to TRBJ2-7; D tentatively fits TRBD1 or TRBD2 (5 bases each). The V and J ends lost 8 bases and 3 bases respectively, with 17 bases between them. The germline gives CDR1 MNHEY, CDR2 SMNVEV (reference sequence). The CDR3 is 14 residues long. The DNA for the CDR3 is TGTGCCAGCTCCGGGGCCAAAGGTGGCTACGAGCAGTACTTC. Translation gives CASSGAKGGYEQYF.

Ten or more counts support this clonotype. This chain links TRBV2 with TRBJ2-7, with D unclear. This CDR3 has 12 residues. V was clipped by 5 bases and J by 1 base, with 6 bases between them. In germline, CDR1 is SNHLY, CDR2 FYNNEI. In DNA, the CDR3 is TGTGCCAGCAGTACAAGGTCCTACGAGCAGTACTTC. It encodes CASSTRSYEQYF.

This clonotype was seen a handful of times. CDR3 sequence reads: CASSVTVSYNSPLHF. Written as DNA, the CDR3 is TGTGCCAGCAGTGTTACAGTTTCCTATAATTCACCCCTCCACTTT. V is TRBV2 and J is TRBJ1-6; D unresolved. Germline CDR1 reads SNHLY; CDR2 reads FYNNEI. Trimming shortened V by 4 bases and J by 1 base, and 8 bases separated the two germline ends. This CDR3 is built from 15 residues.

In this sample, this clonotype turned up many times. V and J are TRBV13 and TRBJ2-7; a possible D gene is TRBD1 (6 bases). CDR1 and CDR2 from the germline V gene are PRHDT and FYEKMQ (reference sequence). CDR3 length: 14 residues. The germline V and J ends were trimmed by 5 bases and 6 bases, with 17 bases remaining between them. The CDR3 sequence: CASSPETGVIEQYF. The CDR3, as DNA: TGTGCCAGCAGCCCGGAGACAGGTGTCATCGAGCAGTACTTC.

This clonotype was recorded at least ten times. The rearrangement uses TRBV12-3 or TRBV12-4 and TRBJ1-2; 12 bases are a match to TRBD1. V shed 4 bases and J 3 bases; nucleotides not matched to a gene: 6. The length of the CDR3 is 16 residues. This CDR3 is CASSWDRGPDYYGYTF. Here the CDR3 DNA reads TGTGCCAGCAGTTGGGACAGGGGGCCGGATTACTATGGCTACACCTTC.

As concerns this clonotype: Germline is not matched at one junction end, which may reflect a read error. The V gene is TRBV12-3 or TRBV12-4, the J gene TRBJ2-2; possible D gene TRBD2, 6 bases. The CDR3 runs to 15 residues. The chain's CDR3 is CASSLEGPNTGGLFF. The CDR3 region has the DNA TGTGCCAGCAGCTTGGAGGGGCCGAACACCGGGGGGCTGTTTTTT.

This clonotype was observed at least ten times. This chain links TRBV10-3 with TRBJ2-7, with 7 bases matching TRBD1. This CDR3 has 13 amino acids. V shed 5 bases and J 1 base; nucleotides not matched to a gene: 2. The germline V gene encodes CDR1 ENHRY and CDR2 SYGVKD. The CDR3 DNA reads TGTGCCATCAGTTTACAGGGGTCCTACGAGCAGTACTTC. The encoded protein is CAISLQGSYEQYF.

The CDR3 reads CASSQVWGGTEAFF. The DNA of the CDR3 is TGTGCCAGCAGCCAGGTCTGGGGGGGCACTGAAGCTTTCTTT. This chain joins TRBV14 and TRBJ1-1; D possibly corresponds to TRBD1 (5 bases). The V end lost 3 bases, the J end lost 4 bases, and 12 bases lay between the germline ends. The CDR3 has 14 residues. The germline CDR1 and CDR2 sequences are SGHDN and FVKESK.

Many counts were recorded for this clonotype. The chain couples TRBV20-1 to TRBJ2-5; 8 nucleotides line up with TRBD1. CDR1 and CDR2 from the germline V gene are DFQATT and SNEGSKA (reference sequence). CDR3 length: 13 amino acids. V lost 4 bases to trimming and J lost 5 bases; unmatched junction nucleotides: 6. The CDR3 region has the DNA TGCAGTGCTACGGGACAGGTCGGCGAGACCCAGTACTTC. It is translated as CSATGQVGETQYF.

This clonotype was picked up many times. The chain uses TRBV20-1 and TRBJ1-2; no firm D call. Germline values: CDR1 DFQATT, CDR2 SNEGSKA (reference sequence). This CDR3 is 13 amino acids long. The V and J ends lost 2 bases and 3 bases respectively, with 10 bases between them. The CDR3 loop is CSARRGEHYGYTF. Written as DNA, the CDR3 is TGCAGTGCTAGACGGGGAGAACACTATGGCTACACCTTC.

This sequence joins TRBV28 and TRBJ2-7, with D uncertain. Germline CDR1 is MDHEN and CDR2 is SYDVKM. The CDR3 is 14 amino acids. V lost 4 bases, J lost 2 bases, and 12 bases lay in between. The CDR3 spells CASSSTFGPYEQYF. Here the CDR3 DNA reads TGTGCCAGCAGTTCGACGTTCGGGCCCTACGAGCAGTACTTC.

This clonotype occurred a few times. The genes are TRBV19 and TRBJ1-5; 8 bases agree with TRBD1. The J call may be mistaken, given a closer DNA end match to TRBJ2-3. The germline gives CDR1 LNHDA, CDR2 SQIVND (reference sequence). CDR3 length: 14 residues. The CDR3 region is CASIDRGSNQPQYF. CDR3 DNA sequence: TGTGCCAGTATCGACAGGGGAAGCAATCAGCCCCAGTATTTT.

This clonotype was counted at least ten times. This chain links TRBV19 with TRBJ1-5; 7 bases are a match to TRBD1. The CDR3 extends over 15 amino acids. V was pared by 2 bases and J by 6 bases, with 7 bases of the junction left unmatched. Per germline, CDR1 LNHDA and CDR2 SQIVND (reference sequence). CDR3 region: CASSIPRGIAQPQHF. The CDR3 DNA follows: TGTGCCAGTAGTATACCCAGGGGGATAGCTCAGCCCCAGCATTTT.

The rearrangement links TRBV20-1 to TRBJ1-1, with D unclear. With 0 bases removed from V and 8 bases from J, the gap between germline ends came to 16 bases. Germline V gene sequence: CDR1 DFQATT, CDR2 SNEGSKA (reference sequence). CDR3 length: 14 amino acids. For the CDR3, the DNA is TGCAGTGCTAGAGAAACGGTCGGAGCGGGGGAAGCTTTCTTT. Its protein is CSARETVGAGEAFF.

This clonotype came up a few times. The rearrangement links TRBV7-3 to TRBJ2-5, with D perhaps given as TRBD1 or TRBD2 (5 bases each). Germline CDR1 SGHTA, CDR2 FQGTGA. The CDR3 is 17 amino acids. V lost 1 base and J 1 base, leaving 16 bases between the germline ends. In DNA form, the CDR3 reads TGTGCCAGCAGCTTAAAGCCAGGTCGGGGACCCCAAGAGACCCAGTACTTC. This codes for CASSLKPGRGPQETQYF.

This clonotype was recorded many times. CDR3 coding DNA: TGCAGTGCCGGGACTCACCTCTCCTACGAGCAGTACTTC. It is translated as CSAGTHLSYEQYF. V is TRBV20-1 and J is TRBJ2-7, with a possible D match to TRBD2 (6 bases). The CDR3 consists of 13 residues. Trimming took 6 bases from V and 0 from J, leaving 12 bases between them. From germline, CDR1 is DFQATT and CDR2 SNEGSKA (reference sequence).

The chain recombines TRBV11-1 with TRBJ2-2; 7 bases align to TRBD2. Germline values: CDR1 SGHAT, CDR2 FQDESV (reference sequence). The CDR3 is 16 residues long. Germline trimming cut 3 bases from V and 5 bases from J; bases unmatched to any gene: 9. The CDR3 DNA sequence: TGTGCCAGCAGCTTGCGGACTAGGGCAGGGACCGGGGAGCTGTTTTTT. This sequence encodes CASSLRTRAGTGELFF.

This clonotype was observed a few times. The rearrangement uses TRBV6-1 and TRBJ1-1; maybe TRBD1 (5 bases). CDR3 length: 16 amino acids. The V gene's germline CDR1 is MNHNS and CDR2 SASEGT. V lost 5 bases to trimming and J lost 3 bases, with 19 bases between them. CDR3 loop: CASSPRRGGTDTEAFF. CDR3 bases: TGTGCCAGCAGTCCCCGTCGGGGGGGGACGGACACTGAAGCTTTCTTT.